This T cell receptor (beta chain) was sequenced during a study of human T cells and chemical hapten exposure. Study overall: Throughout a study of about 24 weeks, patients underwent weekly scalp administration of diphenylcyclopropenone doses.

TCRdb reanalysed the RACE reads using MiXCR and keeps one entry per CDR3 protein. Here the sample spans 110,000 or so distinct CDR3 sequences, under 35% being singletons. Between the trimmed V and J ends, which lost 6 bases and 2 bases, there was a span of 16 bases. The CDR3 loop spans 15 amino acids. Looked up from germline, CDR1 is MDHEN and CDR2 is SYDVKM. Specified time point: patch test 3, about 24 weeks after DPC sensitization. Treatment reported: therapeutic diphenylcyclopropenone sensitization with weekly scalp DPC. The sequence was obtained from a man aged 40-55 years with alopecia areata. Some clones in this sample may be carry-over from other donors' samples. The chain carries TRBV28 and TRBJ2-5, with D possibly TRBD1 on 7 matching bases. This material consisted of whole blood, taken in connection with sensitization to the hapten diphenylcyclopropenone (DPC). This CDR3 reads CASSQGGALQETQYF. The DNA for the CDR3 is TGTGCCAGCAGCCAGGGGGGCGCCCTTCAAGAGACCCAGTACTTC.